A few counts support the clone carrying this TCR beta chain. What it binds is unknown. One end of the junction is discordant with germline, which a read error may explain. The entry originates in a study of T cells after yellow fever vaccination. Across the whole study: Fractions with few cells were prepared using SMART-Seq v4 Ultra Low Input. Study-wide points: Primary-vaccination clones mostly resurfaced post-booster (less than 98% CD4, around 88% CD8).

TCRdb re-analysed the 5' RACE reads in MiXCR, keeping a single row per CDR3 protein. The sample includes almost 600,000 distinct CDR3 sequences, roughly 13% of them seen just once. The germline CDR1 and CDR2 sequences are SNHLY and FYNNEI. The CDR3 consists of 17 residues. The sample consisted of PBMCs, taken on the day of the yellow fever booster vaccination. The chain joins TRBV2 to TRBJ2-6, with 10 bases matching TRBD2. This clonotype originated in a man aged 25 to 45 who received the YFV17D yellow fever vaccine. The CDR3 nucleotides read TGTGCCAGCAGTGAAGGGACTAGCGGTGCTGGTGCCAACGTCCTGACTTTC. Its translation: CASSEGTSGAGANVLTF.